The 22 T cell receptor beta chains listed next were all sequenced from one sample in a study of human T cells and chemical hapten exposure. One entry per CDR3 protein, called by TCRdb with MiXCR from the RACE reads. The data contain 350,000 to 450,000 distinct CDR3 sequences, roughly 5% of them singletons. Sample time point: pre-sensitization, week 0. The sample's treatment: therapeutic diphenylcyclopropenone sensitization with weekly scalp DPC. Sequenced here: whole blood, sampled in connection with sensitization to the hapten diphenylcyclopropenone (DPC). These receptors originate from a woman in her 50s with alopecia areata. Some clones in this sample may be carry-over from other donors' samples.

V and J are TRBV7-9 and TRBJ1-5, with D possibly matching TRBD1 (5 bases). Trimming took 3 bases from V and 3 from J, leaving 12 bases between them. Germline V CDR1 and CDR2: SEHNR, FQNEAQ (reference sequence). The CDR3 covers 15 residues. Written as DNA, the CDR3 is TGTGCCAGCAGCTTGGGGCACCTCCTCAATCAGCCCCAGCATTTT. Protein sequence: CASSLGHLLNQPQHF.

This chain links TRBV3-1 with TRBJ1-1, with 8 bases lining up with TRBD1. The J segment lost 6 bases and the V segment lost 1 base, leaving 1 base of the junction unmatched. CDR3 size: 13 residues. Germline V gene lookup returns CDR1 LGHDT and CDR2 YNNKEL (reference sequence). The CDR3 coding sequence is TGTGCCAGCAGCCAAGTACAGGGGGCTGAAGCTTTCTTT. Amino acid sequence: CASSQVQGAEAFF.

This clonotype came up many times. The chain employs TRBV29-1 and TRBJ1-2; D is possibly TRBD1 (6 bases). Germline assignment: CDR1 SQVTM and CDR2 ANQGSEA. The V end lost 7 bases, the J end lost 6 bases, and 18 bases lay between the germline ends. There are 13 residues in the CDR3. CDR3 in amino acids: CSAPWTEANGYTF. As DNA, the CDR3 is TGCAGCGCTCCCTGGACAGAGGCTAATGGCTACACCTTC.

This rearrangement joins TRBV2 to TRBJ1-5; D is unclear. The V gene's germline CDR1 is SNHLY and CDR2 FYNNEI. Deletions cut 6 bases from V and 2 bases from J, with 11 bases between. The CDR3 consists of 14 residues. The CDR3 sequence: CASREDGRNQPQHF. Here the CDR3 DNA reads TGTGCCAGCAGGGAGGACGGCCGCAATCAGCCCCAGCATTTT.

This clonotype was seen ten or more times. This chain joins TRBV7-9 and TRBJ2-1; TRBD2 matches 11 bases. Germline V lookup: CDR1 SEHNR, CDR2 FQNEAQ (reference sequence). The V segment lost 5 bases and the J segment 7 bases; nucleotides outside the gene matches: 7. The CDR3 totals 15 residues. CDR3 sequence reads: CASSLLAGAGNEQFF. CDR3 nucleotide sequence: TGTGCCAGCAGCCTACTAGCGGGAGCCGGGAATGAGCAGTTCTTC. Full variable domain (outside the CDR3, taken from reference TRBV7-9 and TRBJ2-1): DTGVSQNPRHKITKRGQNVTFRCDPISEHNRLYWYRQTLGQGPEFLTYFQNEAQLEKSRLLSDRFSAERPKGSFSTLEIQRTEQGDSAMYLCASSLLAGAGNEQFFGPGTRLTVL.

This clonotype was seen many times. The gene calls are TRBV6-6 and TRBJ2-5; D may be TRBD1 (5 bases). CDR1 and CDR2 from the germline V gene are MNHNY and SVGAGI (reference sequence). Trimming shortened V by 10 bases and J by 1 base, and 13 bases separated the two germline ends. CDR3 size: 13 residues. CDR3: CAILGGAQETQYF. DNA of the CDR3: TGTGCCATCCTTGGTGGGGCCCAAGAGACCCAGTACTTC.

This chain joins TRBV18 and TRBJ2-7; TRBD1 or TRBD2 may be the D gene (6 bases each). Germline lookup yields CDR1 KGHSH and CDR2 LQKENI. The CDR3 loop spans 14 amino acids. V was pared by 3 bases and J by 6 bases, with 15 bases between. The CDR3 DNA is TGTGCCAGCTCACCGCCGGGACTGGACAGCGAGCAGTACTTC. Amino acids: CASSPPGLDSEQYF.

This clonotype was recorded at least ten times. The V gene is TRBV9, the J gene TRBJ2-7, with D hard to call. The CDR3 length is 13 residues. Germline CDR1 and CDR2: SGDLS and YYNGEE. V was shortened by 3 bases and J by 6 bases, with 13 bases between the two germline ends. CDR3 residues: CASSAYSIGEQYF. Here the CDR3 DNA reads TGTGCCAGCAGCGCCTACTCTATAGGCGAGCAGTACTTC. The variable domain in full, with the rest retrieved from reference TRBV9 and TRBJ2-7, is DSGVTQTPKHLITATGQRVTLRCSPRSGDLSVYWYQQSLDQGLQFLIQYYNGEERAKGNILERFSAQQFPDLHSELNLSSLELGDSALYFCASSAYSIGEQYFGPGTRLTVT.

The V call is TRBV27, the J call TRBJ2-3; 13 bases map to TRBD2. V gave up 4 bases and J gave up 4 bases; unmatched junction bases: 8. CDR1 MNHEY and CDR2 SMNVEV come from the germline V gene (reference sequence). The CDR3 runs 17 residues. Here the CDR3 reads CASSSPTSGRFPDTQYF. The CDR3, as DNA: TGTGCCAGCAGTTCCCCGACTAGCGGGAGGTTCCCAGATACGCAGTATTTT.

This clonotype was seen many times. CDR3 loop: CATSVRGSYNEQFF. The CDR3 coding sequence is TGTGCCACCAGCGTTAGGGGCTCCTACAATGAGCAGTTCTTC. The chain recombines TRBV15 with TRBJ2-1; D may be TRBD1 (5 bases). The CDR3 has 14 amino acids. The V gene's germline CDR1 is LNHNV and CDR2 YYDKDF (reference sequence). The V and J ends lost 5 bases and 0 bases respectively, with 8 bases between them.

This clonotype was seen at least ten times. The chain employs TRBV5-4 and TRBJ2-2; 10 nucleotides align to TRBD2. CDR1 is SGHNT, CDR2 YYREEE, per germline (reference sequence). This CDR3 comprises 16 residues. J gave up 2 bases and V 4 bases, and 5 bases lay outside the gene matches. This CDR3 reads CASSAGLAVNTGELFF. CDR3 bases: TGTGCCAGCAGCGCCGGACTAGCGGTAAACACCGGGGAGCTGTTTTTT.

This clonotype was seen only a few times. The chain recombines TRBV7-9 with TRBJ1-1, with D perhaps matching TRBD1 (5 bases). Deletions cut 9 bases from V and 0 bases from J, with 17 bases between. In germline, CDR1 is SEHNR, CDR2 FQNEAQ (reference sequence). CDR3 size: 15 residues. The DNA of the CDR3 is TGTGCCAGTTCCAGGGCCCTAGACGTGAACACTGAAGCTTTCTTT. Translating gives CASSRALDVNTEAFF.

This clonotype was observed at least ten times. The chain is built from TRBV12-3 or TRBV12-4 and TRBJ2-1; 14 bases agree with TRBD2. CDR3 length: 15 residues. V lost 6 bases and J lost 6; bases outside the gene matches: 4. CDR3 coding DNA: TGTGCCAGCAGATCCGGGACTAGCGGGAGCAATGAGCAGTTCTTC. Its translation is CASRSGTSGSNEQFF.

The chain employs TRBV6-2 or TRBV6-3 and TRBJ2-6, with TRBD1 as a possible D gene (6 bases). With 9 bases removed from V and 0 bases from J, the gap between germline ends came to 9 bases. The CDR3 length is 14 residues. CDR1 is MNHEY and CDR2 is SVGEGT in the germline V gene. The CDR3 loop is CASNRASGANVLTF. Written as DNA, the CDR3 is TGTGCCAGTAACAGGGCCTCTGGGGCCAACGTCCTGACTTTC.

This clonotype was counted a few times. The chain recombines TRBV27 with TRBJ1-3; D is ambiguous. Trimming left V 8 bases short and J 6 bases short, with 8 bases between. In germline, CDR1 is MNHEY, CDR2 SMNVEV (reference sequence). There are 11 residues in the CDR3. CDR3 sequence reads: CASGPKNTIYF. Written as DNA, the CDR3 is TGTGCCAGCGGGCCGAAAAACACCATATATTTT.

This chain links TRBV24-1 with TRBJ2-1; 12 bases are shared with TRBD2. The V gene's germline CDR1 is KGHDR and CDR2 SFDVKD. This CDR3 spans 16 amino acids. J lost 8 bases, V lost 6 bases, and 10 bases had no gene match. The CDR3 spells CATSSGLAGRGHEQFF. The CDR3 DNA reads TGTGCCACCAGTAGCGGACTAGCGGGGAGGGGCCATGAGCAGTTCTTC.

This clonotype showed up many times. The J gene is TRBJ1-1, the V gene TRBV7-9; D remains unclear. The CDR3 loop spans 14 amino acids. Trimming removed 5 bases from V and 0 bases from J, with 10 bases in between. Per germline, CDR1 SEHNR and CDR2 FQNEAQ (reference sequence). This chain's CDR3 is CASSLNIMNTEAFF. CDR3 DNA: TGTGCCAGCAGCCTCAATATAATGAACACTGAAGCTTTCTTT.

This clonotype was seen more than once but under ten times. The gene calls are TRBV5-8 and TRBJ2-3; possible D gene TRBD2, 5 bases. Germline lookup yields CDR1 SGHTS and CDR2 YDEGEE. Between the trimmed V and J ends, which lost 4 bases and 3 bases, there was a span of 15 bases. The CDR3 is made up of 15 amino acids. This CDR3 is CASSLQVRGTDTQYF. The CDR3 region has the DNA TGTGCCAGCAGCCTGCAGGTTCGGGGAACAGATACGCAGTATTTT.

This clonotype was detected a few times. This chain uses TRBV29-1 with TRBJ1-5; D uncertain. Germline loops: CDR1 SQVTM, CDR2 ANQGSEA. Trimming took 8 bases from V and 6 from J, leaving 8 bases between them. This CDR3 region has 10 residues. The CDR3 sequence is CSPAVQPQHF. CDR3 nucleotide sequence: TGCAGCCCTGCGGTTCAGCCCCAGCATTTT.

Ten or more counts support this clonotype. The rearrangement links TRBV20-1 to TRBJ2-1; the match to TRBD2 covers 13 bases. The CDR3 contains 13 residues. Germline lookup yields CDR1 DFQATT and CDR2 SNEGSKA (reference sequence). Losses at the gene ends were 7 bases for V and 8 bases for J; bases not matched to a gene: 5. CDR3 coding DNA: TGCAGTGGAGGACTAGCGGGAGCTTATGAGCAGTTCTTC. Its protein product is CSGGLAGAYEQFF.

This clonotype was observed at least ten times. The chain links TRBV29-1 to TRBJ1-4; D uncertain. CDR3 length equals 15 residues. The V gene's germline CDR1 is SQVTM and CDR2 ANQGSEA. V lost 0 bases, J lost 10 bases, and 18 bases lay in between. The CDR3 loop is CSVEDSVGAAGKLFF. CDR3 DNA sequence: TGCAGCGTTGAAGATAGTGTGGGAGCTGCCGGAAAACTGTTTTTT.

In this sample, this clonotype turned up many times. The chain is built from TRBV3-1 and TRBJ2-7, with TRBD2 matching 12 bases. The CDR3 has 15 amino acids. With 1 base clipped from V and 2 bases from J, the junction kept 0 bases outside the gene matches. Germline CDR1 LGHDT, CDR2 YNNKEL (reference sequence). CDR3 DNA: TGTGCCAGCAGCCAAGGACTAGCGGGAGCCTACGAGCAGTACTTC. Translated: CASSQGLAGAYEQYF.